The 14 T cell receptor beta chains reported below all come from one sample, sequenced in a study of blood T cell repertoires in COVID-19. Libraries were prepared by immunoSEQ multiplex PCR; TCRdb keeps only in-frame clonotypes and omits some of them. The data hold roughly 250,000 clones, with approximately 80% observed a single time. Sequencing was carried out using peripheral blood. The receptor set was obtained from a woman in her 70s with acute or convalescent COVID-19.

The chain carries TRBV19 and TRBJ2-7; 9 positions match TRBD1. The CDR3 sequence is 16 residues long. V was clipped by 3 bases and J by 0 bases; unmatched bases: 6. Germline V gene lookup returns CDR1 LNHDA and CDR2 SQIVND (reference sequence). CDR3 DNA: TGTGCCAGTAGTATCCCCGGGACAGGGAGCTCCTACGAGCAGTACTTC. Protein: CASSIPGTGSSYEQYF.

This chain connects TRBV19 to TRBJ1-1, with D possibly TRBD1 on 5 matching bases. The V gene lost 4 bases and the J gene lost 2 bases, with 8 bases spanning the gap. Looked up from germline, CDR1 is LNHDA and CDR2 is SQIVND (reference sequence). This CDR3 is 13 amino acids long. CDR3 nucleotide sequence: TGTGCCAGTAGTAGGACACATAACACTGAAGCTTTCTTT. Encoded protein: CASSRTHNTEAFF.

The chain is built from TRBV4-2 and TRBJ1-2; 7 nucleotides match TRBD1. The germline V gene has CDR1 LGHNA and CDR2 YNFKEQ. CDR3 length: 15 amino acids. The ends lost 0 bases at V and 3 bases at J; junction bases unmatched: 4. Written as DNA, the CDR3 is TGTGCCAGCAGCCAAGATCTTACAGGGGACTATGGCTACACCTTC. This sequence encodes CASSQDLTGDYGYTF.

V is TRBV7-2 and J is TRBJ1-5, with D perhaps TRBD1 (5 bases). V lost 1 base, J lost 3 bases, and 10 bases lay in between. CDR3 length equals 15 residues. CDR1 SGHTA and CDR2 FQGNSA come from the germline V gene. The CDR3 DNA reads TGTGCCAGCAGCTTAGGGGAAGGGGTCAATCAGCCCCAGCATTTT. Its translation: CASSLGEGVNQPQHF.

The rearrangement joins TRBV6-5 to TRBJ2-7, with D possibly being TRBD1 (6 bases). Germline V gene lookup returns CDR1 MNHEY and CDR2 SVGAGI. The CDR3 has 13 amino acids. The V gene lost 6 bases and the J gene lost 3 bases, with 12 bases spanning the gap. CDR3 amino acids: CASRPTGIYEQYF. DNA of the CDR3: TGTGCCAGCAGACCAACAGGGATCTACGAGCAGTACTTC.

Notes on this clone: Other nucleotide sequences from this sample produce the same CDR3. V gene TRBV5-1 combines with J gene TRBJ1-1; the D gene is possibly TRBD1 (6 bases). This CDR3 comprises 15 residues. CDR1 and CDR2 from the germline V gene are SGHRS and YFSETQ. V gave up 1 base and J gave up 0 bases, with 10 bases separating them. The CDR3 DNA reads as TGCGCCAGCAGCTTGCAGGGGACCATGAACACTGAAGCTTTCTTT. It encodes CASSLQGTMNTEAFF.

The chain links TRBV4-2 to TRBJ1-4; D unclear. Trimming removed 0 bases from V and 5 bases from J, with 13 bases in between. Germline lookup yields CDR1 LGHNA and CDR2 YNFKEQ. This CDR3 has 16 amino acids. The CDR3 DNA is TGTGCCAGCAGCCAAGATGGAGCCACCTTCAATGAAAAACTGTTTTTT. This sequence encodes CASSQDGATFNEKLFF.

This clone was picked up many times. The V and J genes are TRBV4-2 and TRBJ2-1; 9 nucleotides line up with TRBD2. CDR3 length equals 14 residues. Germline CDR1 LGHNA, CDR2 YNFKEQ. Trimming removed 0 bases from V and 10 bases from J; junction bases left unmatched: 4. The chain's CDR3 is CASSQDERGAEQFF. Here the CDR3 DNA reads TGTGCCAGCAGCCAAGATGAGCGGGGGGCCGAGCAGTTCTTC.

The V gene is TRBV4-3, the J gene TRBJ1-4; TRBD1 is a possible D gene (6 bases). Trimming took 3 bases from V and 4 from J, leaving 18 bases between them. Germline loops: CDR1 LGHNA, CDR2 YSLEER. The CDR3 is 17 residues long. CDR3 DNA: TGCGCCAGCAGCCAGACCCCCGGACAGCTCTTTAATGAAAAACTGTTTTTT. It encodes CASSQTPGQLFNEKLFF.

The CDR3 region has the DNA TGTGCCGTACCCGATACGACAGGGGGCAATGGCTACACCTTC. This codes for CAVPDTTGGNGYTF. V is TRBV7-9 and J is TRBJ1-2; TRBD1 matches 10 bases. CDR1 and CDR2 from the germline V gene are SEHNR and FQNEAQ (reference sequence). The V and J ends lost 11 bases and 6 bases, in that order; junction bases with no gene match: 12. The CDR3 runs 14 residues.

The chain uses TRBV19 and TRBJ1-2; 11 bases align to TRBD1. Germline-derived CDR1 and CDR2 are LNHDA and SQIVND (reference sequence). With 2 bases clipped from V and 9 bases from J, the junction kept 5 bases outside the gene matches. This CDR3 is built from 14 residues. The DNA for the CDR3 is TGTGCCAGTAGTATATCGGGACAGGGGGGCCGCTACACCTTC. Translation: CASSISGQGGRYTF. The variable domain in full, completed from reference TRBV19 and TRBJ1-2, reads DGGITQSPKYLFRKEGQNVTLSCEQNLNHDAMYWYRQDPGQGLRLIYYSQIVNDFQKGDIAEGYSVSREKKESFPLTVTSAQKNPTAFYLCASSISGQGGRYTFGSGTRLTVV.

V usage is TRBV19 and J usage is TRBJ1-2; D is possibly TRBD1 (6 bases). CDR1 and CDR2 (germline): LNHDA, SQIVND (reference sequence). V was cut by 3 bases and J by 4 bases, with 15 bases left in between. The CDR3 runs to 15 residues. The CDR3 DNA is TGTGCCAGTAGTATCAACAGGGAAAGGAGCTATGGCTACACCTTC. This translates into CASSINRERSYGYTF.

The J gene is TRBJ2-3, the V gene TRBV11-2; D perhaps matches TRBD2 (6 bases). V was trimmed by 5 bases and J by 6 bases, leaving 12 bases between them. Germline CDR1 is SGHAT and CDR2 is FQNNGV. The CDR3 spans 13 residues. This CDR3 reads CASSRLADDTQYF. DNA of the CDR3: TGTGCCAGCAGCCGATTAGCGGACGATACGCAGTATTTT. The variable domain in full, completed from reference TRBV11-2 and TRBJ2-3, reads EAGVAQSPRYKIIEKRQSVAFWCNPISGHATLYWYQQILGQGPKLLIQFQNNGVVDDSQLPKDRFSAERLKGVDSTLKIQPAKLEDSAVYLCASSRLADDTQYFGPGTRLTVL.

CDR3 bases: TGTGCCAGCAACATAGGGGGACTAGCAAGAGGTGAGCAGTTCTTC. Translation gives CASNIGGLARGEQFF. The chain employs TRBV7-2 and TRBJ2-1; 9 bases line up with TRBD2. The CDR3 runs 15 residues. V shed 7 bases and J 9 bases; nucleotides not matched to a gene: 13. Germline lookup yields CDR1 SGHTA and CDR2 FQGNSA.